This T cell receptor (beta chain) was retrieved from a study of blood T cells in healthy people across ages. The use of a sample-barcoded 5' primer and a J-beta primer mix characterized a second PCR of roughly 6 to 11 cycles. MiXCR, applied by TCRdb to the 5' RACE reads, yields one record per CDR3 protein. The table has some 1.6 million distinct CDR3 sequences, about 31% seen once; the top ten hold about 11%. Donors were systemically healthy Caucasian individuals from Russia aged roughly 6 to 100 years. Per sample, at least 6 micrograms of total RNA were extracted. This CDR3 spans 15 amino acids. Germline CDR1 SGHTA, CDR2 FQGTGA. V was trimmed by 5 bases and J by 0 bases, leaving 11 bases between them.

This sequence was found in a woman aged 25 to 39 in good health. V and J are TRBV7-3 and TRBJ2-1; D gene unclear. The specimen sequenced was blood. The CDR3 nucleotides are TGTGCCAGCAGCATTGGTTATACCTCCTACAATGAGCAGTTCTTC. Its translation: CASSIGYTSYNEQFF.